The subject of this entry is one T cell receptor (beta chain). From germline, CDR1 is MNHEY and CDR2 SMNVEV (reference sequence). V dropped 0 bases and J dropped 6 bases, with 18 bases sitting between them. The length of the CDR3 is 16 residues. This entry comes from a study of shared clonotypes between healthy human individuals. TCRdb's table, derived via immunoSEQ multiplex PCR, lists solely in-frame clones and lacks some. The sample consists of roughly 2.4 million clones, roughly 95% of them appearing once. The sequencing input was naive CD4+ T cells sorted from blood. Subset meaning: CD45RA+ positively selected. The chain carries TRBV27 and TRBJ2-7; possible D gene TRBD2, 5 bases. This receptor was identified in a man in his late teens or twenties in good health. CDR3 sequence reads: CASSLSRTPKGLEQYF. CDR3 nucleotide sequence: TGTGCCAGCAGTTTATCGCGGACTCCGAAGGGTCTCGAGCAGTACTTC.